The sequence of this T cell receptor beta chain was determined in a study of shared clonotypes between healthy human individuals. V lost 6 bases, J lost 1 base, and 6 bases stayed unmatched. The CDR3 is 15 residues long. CDR1 is MDHEN, CDR2 SYDVKM, per germline. Negatively enriched CD4+ T cells were divided by CD45RA into naive and memory. TCRdb keeps only in-frame clones here, not all; method: immunoSEQ multiplex PCR. The sample includes approximately 980,000 clones, 76% seen only once; the top ten take about 1.5%. This clone was observed a few times. The sequencing sample was made of memory CD4+ T cells sorted from blood. Sample subset: CD45RA-negative fraction. This clonotype originated in a man aged 18 to 29 in good health. This rearrangement joins TRBV28 to TRBJ1-1; 9 nucleotides match TRBD1. The CDR3 DNA sequence: TGTGCCAGCAGCGGACAGGGGACATGGAACACTGAAGCTTTCTTT. Protein sequence: CASSGQGTWNTEAFF.